The next 6 T cell receptor beta chains were all read from a single sample in a study of control samples from healthy donors and cancer patients (dated by TCRdb to 2020 to 2021). Library method: the immunoSEQ multiplex PCR assay. TCRdb holds this immuneACCESS table with in-frame rearrangements only. Some clones are missing; in checked studies, unresolved V genes explain under half, and the rest has no known cause. This sample lists some 150,000 clones; roughly 94% were detected once. The ten top clones hold around 15% of the sample. The sequencing sample was made of PBMCs. The source is a man in his 60s with colorectal cancer.

This clone was counted a single time. The CDR3 region has the DNA TGTGCCAGTAGTATCCTAGCGGGGGTCCACAATGAGCAGTTCTTC. Protein: CASSILAGVHNEQFF. The chain carries TRBV19 and TRBJ2-1, with 10 bases identical to TRBD2. CDR3 size: 15 residues. After removal of 3 bases from V and 5 bases from J, the junction contained 4 bases not matched to a gene. Germline values: CDR1 LNHDA, CDR2 SQIVND (reference sequence).

This chain joins TRBV6-6 and TRBJ2-4; D possibly corresponds to TRBD1 (5 bases). The CDR3 is made up of 14 amino acids. The germline gives CDR1 MNHNY, CDR2 SVGAGI (reference sequence). The V and J ends lost 4 bases and 7 bases respectively, with 14 bases between them. Here the CDR3 reads CASSSSSRVNIQYF. DNA for the CDR3: TGTGCCAGCAGTTCAAGTTCCAGGGTGAACATTCAGTACTTC.

The rearrangement links TRBV19 to TRBJ1-2, with D perhaps matching TRBD1 (6 bases). The CDR3 has 14 amino acids. Trimming removed 7 bases at V and 3 bases at J, with 15 bases between. Germline V lookup: CDR1 LNHDA, CDR2 SQIVND (reference sequence). CDR3 region: CASMGAEGDYGYTF. CDR3 bases: TGTGCCAGTATGGGCGCGGAGGGGGACTATGGCTACACCTTC.

The chain has TRBV4-3 and TRBJ2-1; D gene unclear. This CDR3 has 13 amino acids. V lost 0 bases to trimming and J lost 3 bases, with 3 bases between them. Germline lookup yields CDR1 LGHNA and CDR2 YSLEER. DNA for the CDR3: TGCGCCAGCAGCCAAGATAGCTACAATGAGCAGTTCTTC. This translates into CASSQDSYNEQFF.

The V gene is TRBV30, the J gene TRBJ2-2; 13 nucleotides agree with TRBD2. V gave up 2 bases and J gave up 6 bases; unmatched junction bases: 3. Germline V CDR1 and CDR2: GTSNPN, SVGIG (reference sequence). The CDR3 sequence is 15 residues long. The CDR3 DNA sequence: TGTGCCTGGAGTTCCGGGACTAGCGGGGCCGGGGAGCTGTTTTTT. As protein: CAWSSGTSGAGELFF.

The chain recombines TRBV6-5 with TRBJ1-4; 9 nucleotides line up with TRBD1. The CDR3 has 13 amino acids. Germline CDR1 is MNHEY and CDR2 is SVGAGI. The junction had 4 bases not matched to a gene; V was cut back by 6 bases and J by 8 bases. Here the CDR3 DNA reads TGTGCCAGCAGGGGACAGGGACGAGAAAAACTGTTTTTT. Amino acid sequence: CASRGQGREKLFF.